This section outlines one T cell receptor beta chain sequence together with its context. Plating of approximately 200,000 CFSE-labeled responder cells was done together with approximately 200,000 irradiated, violet-dye-labeled stimulator cells. The data were taken from a study of graft-versus-host responses after intestinal transplantation. Study-level background: Every recipient underwent anti-thymocyte globulin induction, then tacrolimus and steroids for two to three years. Study-wide points: Graft-donor T cell macrochimerism in patients accompanied high graft-versus-host to host-versus-graft clonal ratios in allografts.

The J segment lost 0 bases and the V segment lost 4 bases, leaving 0 bases of the junction unmatched. CDR3 size: 13 residues. Germline CDR1 is MNHEY and CDR2 is SMNVEV (reference sequence). Assay: immunoSEQ multiplex PCR; the TCRdb copy retains only in-frame clones and omits some. In the table there are roughly 6,500 clones, roughly 24% of which are singletons. This sequence joins TRBV27 and TRBJ2-7, with 7 bases lining up with TRBD1. The source of this sequence is a human patient who was an organ donor for intestinal transplantation. The sequenced sample was alloreactive CD4+ T cells from a mixed lymphocyte reaction culture, obtained before transplantation. Subset indicated: CFSE-low proliferating T cells sorted from approximately six-day pre-transplant mixed lymphocyte reaction (GvH or HvG direction). CDR3 nucleotide sequence: TGTGCCAGCAGTTGGGACAGCTCCTACGAGCAGTACTTC. As protein: CASSWDSSYEQYF.